The rows below give T cell receptor beta chains drawn from one sample of a study of T cell responses to AZD1222 COVID-19 vaccine. Data came from immunoSEQ multiplex PCR; TCRdb stores just in-frame clones and leaves some out. The top ten hold 1% to 1.5% of the sample, which has approximately 190,000 clones, almost 95% seen once. The material sequenced was peripheral blood, taken on day 0 of AZD1222 vaccination. The receptors here all came from an adult in good health. CDR3s include the opening cysteine and the closing phenylalanine or tryptophan. The order of the fields is clone size, J gene, D gene, V gene, CDR3 DNA, CDR3 protein. D genes are given only for firm matches. Expanded clones are given a class, and other clones once, few, many or no size at all.

>NA|TRBJ1-1|NA|TRBV5-1
TGCGCCAGCAGCTTGAGACAGAACACTGAAGCTTTCTTT
CASSLRQNTEAFF
>NA|TRBJ1-1|NA|TRBV7-8
TGTGCCAGCAGCTTAGCTCCGGGTCGGATCAGGTCCACTGAAGCTTTCTTT
CASSLAPGRIRSTEAFF
>NA|TRBJ1-1|TRBD1|TRBV10-1
TGCGCCAGCAGTGCGGGACAGAACCTTGAAGCTTTCTTT
CASSAGQNLEAFF
>once|TRBJ1-1|NA|TRBV18
TGTGCCAGCTCACCAGTCAACGAGGGGAGGAGGTCTGAAGCTTTCTTT
CASSPVNEGRRSEAFF
>once|TRBJ1-1|NA|TRBV27
TGTGCCAGCAGCGATCAACCAGGGAGAACGGGGGACACTGAAGCTTTCTTT
CASSDQPGRTGDTEAFF
>NA|TRBJ1-4|NA|TRBV3-1/TRBV3-2
TGTGCCAGCAGCCAACACGATGAAAAACTGTTTTTT
CASSQHDEKLFF
>NA|TRBJ1-1|NA|TRBV9
TGTGCCAGCAGCGTAGCCGGGCAGAACACTGAAGCTTTCTTT
CASSVAGQNTEAFF
>NA|TRBJ1-1|NA|TRBV6-5
TGTGCCAGCACCCCGAAAGGCGGGGGCACTGAAGCTTTCTTT
CASTPKGGGTEAFF
>NA|TRBJ1-5|NA|TRBV10-1
TGCGCCAGCAGTTTTGGCGCTCGCATTGGGAGCAATCAGCCCCAGCATTTT
CASSFGARIGSNQPQHF
>NA|TRBJ1-1|TRBD1|TRBV6-4
TGTGCCAGCAGTGAACAGGGGTTTGGCACTGAAGCTTTCTTT
CASSEQGFGTEAFF
>NA|TRBJ1-6|NA|TRBV28
TGTGCCAGCTGGGGGGAGGGGCTTAGGGGGTCACCCCTCCACTTT
CASWGEGLRGSPLHF
>NA|TRBJ2-7|NA|TRBV28
TGTGCCAGCACCAACCCAACACAGGGATACGAGCAGTACTTC
CASTNPTQGYEQYF
>NA|TRBJ1-5|NA|TRBV6-2/TRBV6-3
TGTGCCAGCAGTTACTCAAACAGTAATCAGCCCCAGCATTTT
CASSYSNSNQPQHF
>NA|TRBJ2-5|TRBD1|TRBV5-1
TGCGCCAGCAGCTTGGCAGGGACAGGGTCCGAAGAGACCCAGTACTTC
CASSLAGTGSEETQYF
>NA|TRBJ1-6|NA|TRBV25-1
TGTGCCAGCAGGGGGTCTGGGAATTCACCCCTCCACTTT
CASRGSGNSPLHF
>NA|TRBJ1-6|TRBD1|TRBV10-2
TGCGCCAGCAGAGCTAACGACAGGGGGAATAATTCACCCCTCCACTTT
CASRANDRGNNSPLHF
>NA|TRBJ1-6|NA|TRBV7-2
TGTGCCAGCAGCTTAGGTAGTACCTATAATTCACCCCTCCACTTT
CASSLGSTYNSPLHF
>NA|TRBJ2-3|NA|TRBV6-5
TGTGCCAGCAGTTCGAGGACGGCTCCTGTCACAGATACGCAGTATTTT
CASSSRTAPVTDTQYF
>NA|TRBJ1-1|NA|TRBV7-3
TGTGCCAGCAGCTTGGGCTATAACGGTGAAGCTTTCTTT
CASSLGYNGEAFF
>NA|TRBJ2-7|NA|TRBV5-1
TGCGCCAGCAGCTACGACCGGAGGAACCAGAACTTCGGCCCAATATACGAGCAGTACTTC
CASSYDRRNQNFGPIYEQYF
>NA|TRBJ1-1|TRBD1|TRBV6-1
TGTGCCAGCAGTGAAAGGGACAGCGCTGGGGCTTTCTTT
CASSERDSAGAFF
>NA|TRBJ2-2|TRBD2|TRBV28
TGTGCCAGCAGTTTTGGGGCTAGCGGTTCCACCGGGGAGCTGTTTTTT
CASSFGASGSTGELFF